This T cell receptor (beta chain) emerged from a study of T cell repertoires in cytomegalovirus infection. Across the study: Through public TCR beta signatures, both CMV infection and matching HLA type were indicated. General observations from the study: HLA-C-restricted TCR beta clonotypes specific for CMV led the ex vivo response. Cumulative frequency of public TCR beta families picked out carriers of CMV plus the relevant HLA.

This clonotype was observed at least ten times. Its antigen remains unknown. V shed 6 bases and J 8 bases; nucleotides not matched to a gene: 10. Looked up from germline, CDR1 is ENHRY and CDR2 is SYGVKD. This CDR3 has 14 amino acids. TCRdb ran MiXCR on the reads and lists one entry per CDR3 protein. The sample yields roughly 920,000 distinct CDR3 sequences, approximately 32% seen once. This sample comprised cultured CD8+ T cells from PBMCs, obtained from culture after CMV antigen stimulation. The chain combines TRBV10-3 with TRBJ1-3; TRBD1 agrees at 7 bases. The receptor was isolated from a human donor in good health (CMV status not recorded). Some clones in this sample may be carry-over from other donors' samples. The CDR3 nucleotides are TGTGCCATCAGGATACTCGACAGGGACTACACCATATATTTT. It translates to CAIRILDRDYTIYF.